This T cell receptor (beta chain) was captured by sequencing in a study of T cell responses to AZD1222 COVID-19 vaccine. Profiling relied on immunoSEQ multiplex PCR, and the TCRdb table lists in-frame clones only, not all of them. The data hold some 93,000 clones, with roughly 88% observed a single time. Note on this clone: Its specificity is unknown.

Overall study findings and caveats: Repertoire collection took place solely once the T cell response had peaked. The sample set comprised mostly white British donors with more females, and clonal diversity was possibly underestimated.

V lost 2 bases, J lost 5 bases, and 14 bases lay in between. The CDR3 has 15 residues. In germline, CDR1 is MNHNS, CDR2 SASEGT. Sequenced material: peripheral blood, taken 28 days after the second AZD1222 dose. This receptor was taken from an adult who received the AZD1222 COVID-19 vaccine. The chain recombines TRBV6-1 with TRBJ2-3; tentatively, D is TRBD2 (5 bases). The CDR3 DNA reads TGTGCCAGCAGTGAAAGCGCGGGCGGGTTAGATACGCAGTATTTT. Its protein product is CASSESAGGLDTQYF.